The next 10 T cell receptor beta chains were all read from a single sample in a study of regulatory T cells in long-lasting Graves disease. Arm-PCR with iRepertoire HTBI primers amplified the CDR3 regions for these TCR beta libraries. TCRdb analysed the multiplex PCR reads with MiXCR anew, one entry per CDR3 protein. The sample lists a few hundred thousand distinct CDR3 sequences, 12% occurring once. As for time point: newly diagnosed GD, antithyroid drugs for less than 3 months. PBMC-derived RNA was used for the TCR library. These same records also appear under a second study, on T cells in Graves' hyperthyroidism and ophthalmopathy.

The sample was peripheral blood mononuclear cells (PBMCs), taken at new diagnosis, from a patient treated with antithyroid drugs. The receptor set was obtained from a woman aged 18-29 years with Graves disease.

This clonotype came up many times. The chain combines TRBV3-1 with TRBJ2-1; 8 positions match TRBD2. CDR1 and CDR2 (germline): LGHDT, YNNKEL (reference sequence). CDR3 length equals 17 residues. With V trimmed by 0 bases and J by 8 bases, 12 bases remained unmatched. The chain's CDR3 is CASSQDRSGGRLDEQFF. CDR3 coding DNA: TGTGCCAGCAGCCAAGATAGATCGGGGGGGCGTTTAGATGAGCAGTTCTTC.

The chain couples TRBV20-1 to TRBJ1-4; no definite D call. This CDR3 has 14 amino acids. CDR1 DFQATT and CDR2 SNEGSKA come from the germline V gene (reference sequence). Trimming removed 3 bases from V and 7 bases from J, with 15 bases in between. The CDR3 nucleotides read TGCAGTGCTAGTCGACATGGGCGAAGTGAAAAACTGTTTTTT. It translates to CSASRHGRSEKLFF.

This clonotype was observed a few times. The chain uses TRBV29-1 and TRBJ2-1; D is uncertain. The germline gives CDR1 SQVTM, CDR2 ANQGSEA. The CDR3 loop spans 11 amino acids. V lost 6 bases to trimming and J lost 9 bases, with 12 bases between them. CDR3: CSVVPAGEQFF. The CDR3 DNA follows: TGCAGCGTCGTCCCTGCAGGTGAGCAGTTCTTC.

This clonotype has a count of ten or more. CDR3 DNA: TGTGCCAGCAGCTTAGCTCCCCGTGGGGCGGTGAACACTGAAGCTTTCTTT. Protein: CASSLAPRGAVNTEAFF. The J gene is TRBJ1-1, the V gene TRBV11-2, with D possibly TRBD1 on 5 matching bases. V shed 1 base and J shed 0 bases, with 15 bases lying between them. CDR1 is SGHAT and CDR2 is FQNNGV in the germline V gene. CDR3 length: 17 amino acids.

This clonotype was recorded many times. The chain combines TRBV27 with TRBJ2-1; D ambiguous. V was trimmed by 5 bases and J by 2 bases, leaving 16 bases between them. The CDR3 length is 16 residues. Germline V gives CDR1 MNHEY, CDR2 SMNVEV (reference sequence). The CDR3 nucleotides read TGTGCCAGCAGTCCCCCTGCGGACCTCACCTACAATGAGCAGTTCTTC. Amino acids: CASSPPADLTYNEQFF.

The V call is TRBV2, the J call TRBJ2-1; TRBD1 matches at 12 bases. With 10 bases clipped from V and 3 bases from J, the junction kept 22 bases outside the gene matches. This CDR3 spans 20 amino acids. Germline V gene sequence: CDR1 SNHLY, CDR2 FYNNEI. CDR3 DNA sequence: TGTGCCACCAATGGTGGGGGGACAGGGGGCGCTGAGCGGGGCTACAATGAGCAGTTCTTC. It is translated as CATNGGGTGGAERGYNEQFF.

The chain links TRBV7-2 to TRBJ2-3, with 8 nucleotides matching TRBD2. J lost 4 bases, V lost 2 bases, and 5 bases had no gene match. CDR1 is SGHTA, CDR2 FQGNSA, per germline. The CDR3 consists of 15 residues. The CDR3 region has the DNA TGTGCCAGCAGCTTATCGCCGGGAGGGCCAGATACGCAGTATTTT. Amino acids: CASSLSPGGPDTQYF.

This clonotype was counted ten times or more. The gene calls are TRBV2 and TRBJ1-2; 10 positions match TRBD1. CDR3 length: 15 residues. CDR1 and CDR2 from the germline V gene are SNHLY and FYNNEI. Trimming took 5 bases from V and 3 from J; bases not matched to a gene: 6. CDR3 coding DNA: TGTGCCAGCAGTAGGACAGGGGGATGGGACTATGGCTACACCTTC. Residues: CASSRTGGWDYGYTF.

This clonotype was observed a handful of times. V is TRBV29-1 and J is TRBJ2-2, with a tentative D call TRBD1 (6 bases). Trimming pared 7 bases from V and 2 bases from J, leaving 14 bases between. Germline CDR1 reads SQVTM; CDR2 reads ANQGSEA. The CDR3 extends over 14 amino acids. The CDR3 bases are TGCAGCGCGGCCCAGGGGCCCAACACCGGGGAGCTGTTTTTT. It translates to CSAAQGPNTGELFF.

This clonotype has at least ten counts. The CDR3 region is CSASPNTDTQYF. CDR3 coding DNA: TGCAGTGCTAGTCCCAACACAGATACGCAGTATTTT. The chain links TRBV20-1 to TRBJ2-3; no clear D gene. CDR3 length: 12 residues. The germline gives CDR1 DFQATT, CDR2 SNEGSKA (reference sequence). V was cut by 3 bases and J by 2 bases, with 6 bases left in between.